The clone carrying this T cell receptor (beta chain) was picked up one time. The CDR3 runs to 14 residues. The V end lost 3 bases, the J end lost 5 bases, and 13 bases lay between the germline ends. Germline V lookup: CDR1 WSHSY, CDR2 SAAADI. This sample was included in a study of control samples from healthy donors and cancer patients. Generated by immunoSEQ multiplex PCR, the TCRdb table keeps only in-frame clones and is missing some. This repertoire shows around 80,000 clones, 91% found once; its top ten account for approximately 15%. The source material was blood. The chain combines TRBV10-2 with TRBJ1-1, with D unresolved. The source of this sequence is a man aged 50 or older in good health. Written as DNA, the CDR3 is TGCGCCAGCAGTGAAGGAGCGTTTTCGACTGAAGCTTTCTTT. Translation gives CASSEGAFSTEAFF.